These 20 T cell receptor beta chains originate from one sample sequenced in a study of vaccination and CD4 T cells after COVID-19. These receptors' antigens are unknown. Described treatment: roughly 11-day PBMC culture with coronavirus spike peptide pools or control peptides (ViraFEST assay). During the years 2011-2018, before the COVID-19 pandemic, the unexposed donor's CD4+ T cells were collected. Researchers used the Oncomine TCR Beta short-read assay to sequence DNA from cultured CD4+ T cells. One entry per CDR3 protein results from TCRdb running MiXCR on the PCR reads. This table holds nearly 8,500 distinct CDR3 sequences, around a third found once. The material sequenced was CD4+ T cells from blood, cultured in vitro. The receptors originated from a human donor in good health.

This clonotype was found a few times. The rearrangement joins TRBV20-1 to TRBJ1-2, with no clear D. The CDR3 consists of 14 residues. Germline lookup yields CDR1 DFQATT and CDR2 SNEGSKA (reference sequence). V shed 5 bases and J shed 0 bases, with 13 bases lying between them. Written as DNA, the CDR3 is TGCAGTGCTTTAACGGGGATAGCTAACTATGGCTACACCTTC. It is translated as CSALTGIANYGYTF.

The V call is TRBV2, the J call TRBJ1-1; possible D gene TRBD1, 5 bases. Trimming removed 9 bases from V and 1 base from J, with 9 bases in between. This CDR3 has 12 residues. The germline CDR1 and CDR2 sequences are SNHLY and FYNNEI. In DNA, the CDR3 is TGTGCCAGAGAGACAGAGAACACTGAAGCTTTCTTT. It encodes CARETENTEAFF.

This clonotype was picked up a small number of times. The J gene is TRBJ1-1, the V gene TRBV19; TRBD1 is a possible D gene (5 bases). Germline CDR1 and CDR2: LNHDA and SQIVND (reference sequence). With 4 bases removed from V and 2 bases from J, the gap between germline ends came to 11 bases. CDR3 length: 14 residues. CDR3 DNA sequence: TGTGCCAGTAGTACCCCGGGACTTAACACTGAAGCTTTCTTT. Amino acid sequence: CASSTPGLNTEAFF. Using reference TRBV19 and TRBJ1-1 for the parts outside the CDR3, the full variable domain is DGGITQSPKYLFRKEGQNVTLSCEQNLNHDAMYWYRQDPGQGLRLIYYSQIVNDFQKGDIAEGYSVSREKKESFPLTVTSAQKNPTAFYLCASSTPGLNTEAFFGQGTRLTVV.

The chain carries TRBV12-3 or TRBV12-4 and TRBJ1-1; 11 nucleotides line up with TRBD1. The V gene end was trimmed by 6 bases and the J gene end by 4 bases; junction bases not matched to a gene: 4. CDR3 length: 14 residues. The CDR3 region has the DNA TGTGCCAGCAGCTTCGGACAGGGGGCCACTGAAGCTTTCTTT. Its protein product is CASSFGQGATEAFF.

There are a few counts of this clonotype. This sequence joins TRBV27 and TRBJ1-2; 7 bases are shared with TRBD1. The CDR3 extends over 14 amino acids. Germline CDR1 is MNHEY and CDR2 is SMNVEV (reference sequence). J was trimmed by 4 bases and V by 6 bases; bases with no gene match: 8. The CDR3 loop reads CASRSPDRAYGYTF. CDR3 bases: TGTGCCAGCAGAAGCCCCGACAGGGCCTATGGCTACACCTTC.

This chain links TRBV5-8 with TRBJ2-7; possible D gene TRBD1, 5 bases. The CDR3 runs to 16 residues. V was cut by 4 bases and J by 7 bases, with 24 bases left in between. Germline-derived CDR1 and CDR2 are SGHTS and YDEGEE. Written as DNA, the CDR3 is TGTGCCAGCAGCCCATTGACAGCCCAAATCATTAAAGAGCAGTACTTC. As protein: CASSPLTAQIIKEQYF.

The V gene is TRBV12-3 or TRBV12-4, the J gene TRBJ2-5, with 7 bases lining up with TRBD2. The CDR3 length is 17 residues. J gave up 3 bases and V 6 bases, and 16 bases lay outside the gene matches. The CDR3 coding sequence is TGTGCCAGCAGAACTACCGGTGGGGGGGTCTATGAAGAGACCCAGTACTTC. Protein: CASRTTGGGVYEETQYF.

This chain joins TRBV5-1 and TRBJ1-5; 7 bases line up with TRBD1. The germline CDR1 and CDR2 sequences are SGHRS and YFSETQ. CDR3 length: 14 residues. After removal of 3 bases from V and 4 bases from J, the junction contained 4 bases not matched to a gene. CDR3 loop: CASSSGQTNQPQHF. The CDR3 region has the DNA TGCGCCAGCAGCTCGGGACAGACAAATCAGCCCCAGCATTTT.

The J gene is TRBJ1-2, the V gene TRBV7-2, with D possibly TRBD1 on 5 matching bases. The CDR3 is 13 residues long. V gave up 5 bases and J gave up 5 bases, with 12 bases separating them. CDR1 SGHTA and CDR2 FQGNSA come from the germline V gene. CDR3 sequence reads: CASSGGDFYGYTF. The CDR3 DNA is TGTGCCAGCAGCGGGGGGGACTTTTATGGCTACACCTTC.

This clonotype was seen more than once but under ten times. CDR3 amino acids: CASRSPGAWGYTF. CDR3 bases: TGTGCCAGCAGGTCCCCTGGGGCGTGGGGCTACACCTTC. The rearrangement uses TRBV25-1 and TRBJ1-2; TRBD1 might be the D (5 bases). Germline V gives CDR1 MGHDK, CDR2 SYGVNS. The CDR3 runs 13 residues. Between the trimmed V and J ends, which lost 6 bases and 8 bases, there was a span of 16 bases.

This clonotype showed up just a few times. This sequence joins TRBV6-4 and TRBJ2-6; D may match TRBD1 or TRBD2 (6 bases each). V lost 2 bases, J lost 4 bases, and 12 bases lay in between. Germline lookup yields CDR1 MRHNA and CDR2 SNTAGT. The CDR3 sequence is 16 residues long. The chain's CDR3 is CASSDEGGAGANVLTF. CDR3 sequence (DNA): TGTGCCAGCAGTGACGAGGGGGGCGCCGGGGCCAACGTCCTGACTTTC.

This clonotype came up a few times. The chain carries TRBV9 and TRBJ1-2, with a weak D call TRBD1 (5 bases). Germline loops: CDR1 SGDLS, CDR2 YYNGEE. This CDR3 contains 14 residues. The V end was cut by 4 bases, the J end by 8 bases, with 18 bases between. DNA for the CDR3: TGTGCCAGCAGCCAAGGCGGCACCAAGGGGGGCTACACCTTC. This gives the protein CASSQGGTKGGYTF.

This clonotype is termed medium-sized (0.01 to 0.1%). The V and J genes are TRBV5-8 and TRBJ2-5; 8 bases map to TRBD2. V gave up 7 bases and J gave up 1 base; unmatched junction bases: 9. The CDR3 has 15 amino acids. Looked up from germline, CDR1 is SGHTS and CDR2 is YDEGEE. In DNA, the CDR3 is TGTGCCAGCCGTTACCCAGGACTAGCCCAAGAGACCCAGTACTTC. It codes for CASRYPGLAQETQYF. The full variable domain, completed using reference TRBV5-8 and TRBJ2-5, is EAGVTQSPTHLIKTRGQQATLRCSPISGHTSVYWYQQALGLGLQFLLWYDEGEERNRGNFPPRFSGRQFPNYSSELNVNALELEDSALYLCASRYPGLAQETQYFGPGTRLLVL.

V gene TRBV7-9 combines with J gene TRBJ1-2; the D is unclear. Trimming took 1 base from V and 6 from J, leaving 12 bases between them. Germline assignment: CDR1 SEHNR and CDR2 FQNEAQ (reference sequence). The CDR3 spans 14 residues. This chain's CDR3 is CASSLVERRDGYTF. CDR3 nucleotide sequence: TGTGCCAGCAGCTTAGTAGAACGGAGGGATGGCTACACCTTC.

The sample holds a few counts of this clonotype. The rearrangement links TRBV19 to TRBJ2-2; 7 nucleotides match TRBD2. Losses at the gene ends were 5 bases for V and 4 bases for J; bases not matched to a gene: 7. CDR3 length: 15 residues. Per the germline V gene, CDR1 is LNHDA and CDR2 is SQIVND (reference sequence). CDR3 sequence reads: CASSRGEVGTGELFF. CDR3 nucleotides: TGTGCCAGTAGTCGGGGGGAAGTTGGCACCGGGGAGCTGTTTTTT.

The chain links TRBV14 to TRBJ1-5, with no clear D. The V end was cut by 2 bases, the J end by 3 bases, with 5 bases between. Germline V gene sequence: CDR1 SGHDN, CDR2 FVKESK. CDR3 length equals 13 residues. This CDR3 reads CASSQHHNQPQHF. In DNA form, the CDR3 reads TGTGCCAGCAGCCAACATCACAATCAGCCCCAGCATTTT.

This clonotype was observed a handful of times. The gene calls are TRBV11-2 and TRBJ1-1; TRBD1 aligns across 9 bases. This CDR3 has 20 residues. Trimming cost V 5 bases and J 0 bases; bases outside gene matches: 19. Per germline, CDR1 SGHAT and CDR2 FQNNGV. The CDR3 sequence is CASSPKTDRGIGAMNTEAFF. The CDR3 nucleotides are TGTGCCAGCAGCCCTAAAACGGACAGGGGCATTGGGGCCATGAACACTGAAGCTTTCTTT. Complete variable domain (other parts from reference TRBV11-2 and TRBJ1-1): EAGVAQSPRYKIIEKRQSVAFWCNPISGHATLYWYQQILGQGPKLLIQFQNNGVVDDSQLPKDRFSAERLKGVDSTLKIQPAKLEDSAVYLCASSPKTDRGIGAMNTEAFFGQGTRLTVV.

This clonotype has just a few counts. The V and J genes are TRBV27 and TRBJ2-7, with TRBD1 matching over 9 bases. With V trimmed by 6 bases and J by 2 bases, 8 bases remained unmatched. The CDR3 has 15 amino acids. Germline V gene sequence: CDR1 MNHEY, CDR2 SMNVEV (reference sequence). CDR3 in amino acids: CASRYTGTGPYEQYF. The CDR3 bases are TGTGCCAGCAGGTACACCGGGACAGGGCCCTACGAGCAGTACTTC.

The gene calls are TRBV6-1 and TRBJ2-3; 7 bases align to TRBD1. From germline, CDR1 is MNHNS and CDR2 SASEGT. The CDR3 has 17 residues. The V gene end was trimmed by 6 bases and the J gene end by 6 bases; junction bases not matched to a gene: 18. The DNA for the CDR3 is TGTGCCAGCAGCTCGTCCGGGACAGCACGGAAGTCGGATACGCAGTATTTT. It yields the protein CASSSSGTARKSDTQYF.

V gene TRBV20-1 combines with J gene TRBJ1-1; D is unresolved. Trimming removed 5 bases at V and 1 base at J, with 8 bases between. This CDR3 comprises 12 residues. Germline CDR1 reads DFQATT; CDR2 reads SNEGSKA (reference sequence). This CDR3 reads CSAPDWNTEAFF. The CDR3 coding sequence is TGCAGTGCTCCTGACTGGAACACTGAAGCTTTCTTT.